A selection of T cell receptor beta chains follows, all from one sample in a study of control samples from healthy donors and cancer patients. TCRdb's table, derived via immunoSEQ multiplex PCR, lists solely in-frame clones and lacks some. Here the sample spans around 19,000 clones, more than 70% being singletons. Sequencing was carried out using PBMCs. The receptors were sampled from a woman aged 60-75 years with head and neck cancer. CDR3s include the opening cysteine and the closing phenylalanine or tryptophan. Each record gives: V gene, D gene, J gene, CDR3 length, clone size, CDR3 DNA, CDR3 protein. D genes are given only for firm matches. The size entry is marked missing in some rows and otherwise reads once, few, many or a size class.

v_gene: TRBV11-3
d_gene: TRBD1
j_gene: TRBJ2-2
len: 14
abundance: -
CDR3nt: TGTGCCAGCAGGAGGACAGGGAACACCGGGGAGCTGTTTTTT
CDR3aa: CASRRTGNTGELFF

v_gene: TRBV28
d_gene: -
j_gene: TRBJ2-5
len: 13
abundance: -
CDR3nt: TGTGCCAGCAGTTTAACGGGCGAGGAGACCCAGTACTTC
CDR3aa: CASSLTGEETQYF

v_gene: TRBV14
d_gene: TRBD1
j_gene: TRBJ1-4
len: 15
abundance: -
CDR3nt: TGTGCCAGCAGCCGCAACAGGGGGCCGGGTGAAAAACTGTTTTTT
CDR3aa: CASSRNRGPGEKLFF

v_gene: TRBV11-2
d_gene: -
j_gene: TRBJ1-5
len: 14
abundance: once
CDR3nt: TGTGCCAGCAGCTTATGGGGGGAAAATCAGCCCCAGCATTTT
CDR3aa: CASSLWGENQPQHF

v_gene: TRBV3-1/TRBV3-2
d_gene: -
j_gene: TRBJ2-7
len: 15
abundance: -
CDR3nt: TGTGCCAGCAGCCAAGATTATGGCAAACCCTACGAGCAGTACTTC
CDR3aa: CASSQDYGKPYEQYF

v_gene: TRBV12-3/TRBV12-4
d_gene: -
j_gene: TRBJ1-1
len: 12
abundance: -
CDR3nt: TGTGCCAGCAGCCCGTGGGGGGCTGAAGCTTTCTTT
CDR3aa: CASSPWGAEAFF

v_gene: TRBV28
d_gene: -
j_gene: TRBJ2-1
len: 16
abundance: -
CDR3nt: TGTGCCAGCAGTCGTCTTAGAGCGGACACCTACAATGAGCAGTTCTTC
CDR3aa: CASSRLRADTYNEQFF

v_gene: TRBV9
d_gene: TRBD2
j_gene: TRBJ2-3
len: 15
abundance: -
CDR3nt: TGTGCCAGCAGCGTGTTAGCGGGACCCACAGATACGCAGTATTTT
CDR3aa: CASSVLAGPTDTQYF

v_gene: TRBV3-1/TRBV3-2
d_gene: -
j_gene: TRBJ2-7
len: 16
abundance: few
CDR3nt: TGTGCCAGCAGCCAAGATTTGGGGATAAGGGCCTACGAGCAGTACTTC
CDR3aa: CASSQDLGIRAYEQYF

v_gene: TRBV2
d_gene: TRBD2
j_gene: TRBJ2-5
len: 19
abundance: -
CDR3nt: TGTGCCAGCAGTGAAGCCCCCCCCGGGACTAGCGGGAGAGGTGAGACCCAGTACTTC
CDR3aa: CASSEAPPGTSGRGETQYF